This TCR beta chain was recovered during a study of blood T cell repertoires in COVID-19 (dated by TCRdb to the early 2020s). Study-wide context: Samples from collaborators originated in the United States, Italy and Spain and spanned both the acute and convalescent phases of COVID-19. Where available, HLA class I and class II types were obtained from metadata supplied by the sample provider rather than from assay-based typing. The prospective study material was composed of cDNA or gDNA derived from T cells, B-cell-depleted T cells, or PBMCs. The dataset comprised deeply sampled blood TCRbeta repertoires from subjects exposed to, actively infected with, or recovered from COVID-19. Samples were obtained from the ongoing ImmuneRACE study (first 160 participants) and from over 1,000 subjects provided by 6 global collaborators. The repertoires were made available in a free public database intended to serve as a resource for research on the immune response to SARS-CoV-2. A de-identified subject ID, COVID-19 status, age in years and sex were almost always included in the sample metadata. The full study reports these points: The quantity of clinical and demographic metadata differed by source and by participant and was supplied without curation.

A remark on this clone: It has no known antigen specificity. One base away there is no much larger clone; base qualities are not given.

Germline trimming: 6 bases from V, 6 bases from J; junction bases outside gene matches: 9. From cysteine to phenylalanine, the CDR3 is 15 amino acids long. The only DNA kept is the CDR3, 45 bases in frame from the first base. The germline V gene specifies SNHLY as CDR1 and FYNNEI as CDR2. TCRbeta CDR3 regions were amplified from genomic DNA by means of the immunoSEQ Assay, a bias-controlled multiplex PCR. For the original study's pipeline: Nucleated cell counts per sample were estimated from amplification of reference gene primers within the assay. To quantify the absolute abundance of each unique TCRbeta CDR3 rearrangement, sequence reads were collapsed and filtered. Productive Simpson clonality was computed per sample as the square root of Simpson's diversity index over productive rearrangements. TCRdb's version of the immuneACCESS table is confined to in-frame rearrangements and falls short of the full clone set. An unresolved V gene accounts for under half of the shortfall where checked; the remainder is of unknown origin. The DNA was the basis for D and trimming; V, J and clone size are from that table. The sample includes fewer than 90,000 clones, with about 89% observed a single time. Roughly 5% of the sample belongs to the ten largest clones.

Collaborating institutions collected whole blood in K2EDTA tubes following their own protocols. For TCRbeta analysis, collaborators shipped samples as frozen whole blood, isolated PBMCs, or DNA extracted from either of those sample types. The receptor was isolated from a man aged 50-60 years with active or convalescent COVID-19. The chain uses TRBV2 and TRBJ1-4, with 8 bases matching TRBD1. The sample was peripheral blood. The DNA sequence follows: TGTGCCAGCAGCCATGACAGGGGAGGAGATGAAAAACTGTTTTTT. Its product reads: CASSHDRGGDEKLFF.